Below are 9 T cell receptor beta chains sequenced from a single sample in a study of T-cell reconstitution after alpha-beta-depleted transplantation in children. TCRbeta library preparation incorporated unique molecular identifiers. TCRdb reanalysed the PCR reads using MiXCR and keeps one entry per CDR3 protein. The sample consists of fewer than 700,000 distinct CDR3 sequences, approximately 12% of them appearing once. The material sequenced was PBMCs, mostly from graft donor cells, taken 360 days after TCRalphabeta/CD19-depleted stem cell transplant. These receptors were taken from a male patient younger than 18 who had a stem cell transplant for acute myeloid leukemia, so the T cells may come from the graft donor.

Only a few counts were recorded for this clonotype. This sequence joins TRBV12-3 or TRBV12-4 and TRBJ2-1; D is tentatively TRBD1 or TRBD2 (5 bases each). This CDR3 comprises 15 residues. Trimming removed 6 bases from V and 8 bases from J, with 20 bases in between. Here the CDR3 reads CASSPTGTPLHEQFF. CDR3 nucleotide sequence: TGTGCCAGCAGCCCCACCGGGACCCCCTTGCATGAGCAGTTCTTC.

This chain joins TRBV12-3 or TRBV12-4 and TRBJ1-2; D not certain. This CDR3 has 12 amino acids. The V and J ends lost 3 bases and 6 bases respectively, with 8 bases between them. The CDR3 nucleotides are TGTGCCAGCAGTTTGGGTTCAAATGGCTACACCTTC. Encoded protein: CASSLGSNGYTF.

This clonotype has at least ten counts. The chain uses TRBV4-3 and TRBJ2-5, with 9 bases matching TRBD2. Germline values: CDR1 LGHNA, CDR2 YSLEER. The J segment lost 5 bases and the V segment lost 4 bases, leaving 8 bases of the junction unmatched. This CDR3 contains 15 residues. CDR3 amino acids: CASSRGSGSTETQYF. Here the CDR3 DNA reads TGCGCCAGCAGCCGGGGTAGCGGGAGTACGGAGACCCAGTACTTC.

This clonotype was picked up many times. The chain has TRBV7-3 and TRBJ2-1; 8 positions match TRBD2. CDR3 length: 15 amino acids. CDR1 is SGHTA and CDR2 is FQGTGA in the germline V gene. V shed 1 base, J shed 7 bases, and the junction held 6 bases outside the gene matches. CDR3 in amino acids: CASSLRPGGGNEQFF. The CDR3 DNA is TGTGCCAGCAGCTTAAGGCCTGGCGGGGGGAATGAGCAGTTCTTC. Full variable domain (outside the CDR3, taken from reference TRBV7-3 and TRBJ2-1): GAGVSQTPSNKVTEKGKYVELRCDPISGHTALYWYRQSLGQGPEFLIYFQGTGAADDSGLPNDRFFAVRPEGSVSTLKIQRTERGDSAVYLCASSLRPGGGNEQFFGPGTRLTVL.

This sequence joins TRBV20-1 and TRBJ2-3, with TRBD2 matching 8 bases. CDR1 DFQATT and CDR2 SNEGSKA come from the germline V gene (reference sequence). With V trimmed by 5 bases and J by 2 bases, 9 bases remained unmatched. The CDR3 contains 15 residues. CDR3 sequence: CSAPLAGRFTDTQYF. CDR3 coding DNA: TGCAGTGCTCCCCTAGCGGGCAGATTCACAGATACGCAGTATTTT.

This clonotype has only a few counts. CDR3 DNA: TGTGCCAGCAGCTTAAGGGACAGCCTACCAGTAGAGGAGCAGTACTTC. The encoded protein is CASSLRDSLPVEEQYF. The chain joins TRBV11-2 to TRBJ2-7; TRBD1 matches at 7 bases. CDR1 is SGHAT and CDR2 is FQNNGV in the germline V gene. CDR3 size: 16 residues. Unmatched junction bases numbered 14, after V lost 2 bases and J lost 7 bases.

The sample holds a few counts of this clonotype. The chain links TRBV11-3 to TRBJ2-2; D gene unclear. Deletions cut 3 bases from V and 4 bases from J, with 9 bases between. Germline V lookup: CDR1 SGHNT, CDR2 YENEEA. The CDR3 has 14 residues. The CDR3 sequence: CASSFNSGTGELFF. The CDR3 coding sequence is TGTGCCAGCAGCTTTAATTCTGGCACCGGGGAGCTGTTTTTT.

This clonotype was counted many times. The genes are TRBV10-3 and TRBJ2-2; 7 bases map to TRBD1. V lost 6 bases, J lost 6 bases, and 4 bases stayed unmatched. Germline CDR1 is ENHRY and CDR2 is SYGVKD. This CDR3 contains 13 residues. CDR3 residues: CAIREGGPGELFF. CDR3 nucleotides: TGTGCCATCAGAGAAGGGGGCCCCGGGGAGCTGTTTTTT.

There are a few counts of this clonotype. V usage is TRBV14 and J usage is TRBJ2-5; TRBD2 is a possible D gene (6 bases). The ends were cut back, 2 bases at V and 4 bases at J, with 14 bases in the middle. CDR3 length: 15 amino acids. Germline V gives CDR1 SGHDN, CDR2 FVKESK. CDR3 nucleotide sequence: TGTGCCAGCAGCCAAAACGGGAGAGGTGGAGAGACCCAGTACTTC. Translating it yields CASSQNGRGGETQYF.